Following are 27 T cell receptor beta chains from one sample sequenced in a study of shared clonotypes between healthy human individuals. The data were produced by immunoSEQ multiplex PCR, yet TCRdb's version contains in-frame clones alone and is incomplete. The sample consists of 2 million or so clones, approximately 95% of them appearing once. Source material: naive CD4+ T cells sorted from blood. Subset indicated: CD45RA+ positively selected. The receptors come from a man in his late teens or twenties in good health.

The chain recombines TRBV29-1 with TRBJ2-7; D is possibly TRBD2 (6 bases). Per germline, CDR1 SQVTM and CDR2 ANQGSEA. The germline V and J ends were trimmed by 7 bases and 4 bases, with 14 bases remaining between them. This CDR3 region has 12 residues. CDR3 region: CSARRDGYEQYF. DNA for the CDR3: TGCAGCGCCAGGAGGGACGGATACGAGCAGTACTTC.

This chain links TRBV29-1 with TRBJ1-2; TRBD1 is a possible D gene (5 bases). The CDR3 spans 13 residues. Germline CDR1 SQVTM, CDR2 ANQGSEA. Trimming removed 4 bases at V and 8 bases at J, with 17 bases between. The CDR3 reads CSVAGVLGIGYTF. DNA for the CDR3: TGCAGCGTTGCGGGGGTATTGGGAATCGGCTACACCTTC.

The chain uses TRBV6-1 and TRBJ1-5; TRBD1 matches at 7 bases. From germline, CDR1 is MNHNS and CDR2 SASEGT. The CDR3 length is 15 residues. V dropped 1 base and J dropped 7; count of bases not matched to a gene: 7. CDR3 DNA sequence: TGTGCCAGCAGTGAAGTCAGGGGGGCGGGACAGCCCCAGCATTTT. This sequence encodes CASSEVRGAGQPQHF.

The chain couples TRBV13 to TRBJ2-2; TRBD1 matches at 10 bases. The CDR3 contains 16 residues. V gave up 4 bases and J gave up 5 bases; unmatched junction bases: 7. The germline V gene encodes CDR1 PRHDT and CDR2 FYEKMQ (reference sequence). CDR3 loop: CASSSAGTGETGELFF. In DNA, the CDR3 is TGTGCCAGCAGCTCCGCCGGGACAGGGGAGACCGGGGAGCTGTTTTTT.

The rearrangement joins TRBV6-6 to TRBJ1-1; 8 nucleotides match TRBD1. The germline CDR1 and CDR2 sequences are MNHNY and SVGAGI (reference sequence). The CDR3 has 14 amino acids. V lost 6 bases and J lost 0; bases outside the gene matches: 3. This CDR3 is CASSPGGLNTEAFF. In DNA form, the CDR3 reads TGTGCCAGCAGCCCAGGGGGCTTGAACACTGAAGCTTTCTTT.

V usage is TRBV25-1 and J usage is TRBJ2-3; D might be TRBD1 (6 bases). CDR1 and CDR2 from the germline V gene are MGHDK and SYGVNS. With 3 bases removed from V and 6 bases from J, the gap between germline ends came to 13 bases. The CDR3 is 14 residues long. The DNA of the CDR3 is TGTGCCAGCAGTGACTCGGGACAAAGGGATACGCAGTATTTT. Translated: CASSDSGQRDTQYF. The complete variable domain, with remaining parts taken from reference TRBV25-1 and TRBJ2-3, reads EADIYQTPRYLVIGTGKKITLECSQTMGHDKMYWYQQDPGMELHLIHYSYGVNSTEKGDLSSESTVSRIRTEHFPLTLESARPSHTSQYLCASSDSGQRDTQYFGPGTRLTVL.

With regard to this clone: This same CDR3 is encoded by further DNA sequences in the sample. The CDR3 here is CAWSEETQYF. The CDR3 DNA follows: TGTGCCTGGTCGGAAGAGACCCAGTACTTC. The rearrangement joins TRBV30 to TRBJ2-5; no clear D gene. Germline V gene lookup returns CDR1 GTSNPN and CDR2 SVGIG (reference sequence). The V and J ends lost 5 bases and 3 bases respectively, with 4 bases between them. This CDR3 is built from 10 residues.

This chain uses TRBV11-2 with TRBJ1-6; D gene ambiguous. The V gene's germline CDR1 is SGHAT and CDR2 FQNNGV. The CDR3 is made up of 15 amino acids. V lost 1 base and J lost 6, with 10 bases in between. CDR3 in DNA: TGTGCCAGCAGCTTAGGCGGTCAGGTTAATTCACCCCTCCACTTT. It yields the protein CASSLGGQVNSPLHF.

This chain links TRBV10-3 with TRBJ2-3; 15 bases map to TRBD2. V was pared by 8 bases and J by 2 bases, with 11 bases of the junction left unmatched. The CDR3 consists of 18 residues. The germline V gene encodes CDR1 ENHRY and CDR2 SYGVKD. This CDR3 is CAIGDGTSGRTLTDTQYF. Here the CDR3 DNA reads TGTGCCATCGGGGATGGGACTAGCGGGAGGACCCTCACAGATACGCAGTATTTT.

The gene calls are TRBV7-2 and TRBJ2-7, with 9 bases that match TRBD1. The germline V gene has CDR1 SGHTA and CDR2 FQGNSA. Trimming at V came to 5 bases and at J to 1 base, leaving 6 bases not matched to a gene. The CDR3 is 15 residues long. For the CDR3, the DNA is TGTGCCAGCAGCCTCGGACAGGGGTGGTCCTACGAGCAGTACTTC. Protein: CASSLGQGWSYEQYF.

CDR3 loop: CASSFPGGNYGYTF. CDR3 nucleotide sequence: TGTGCCAGCAGTTTTCCAGGGGGTAACTATGGCTACACCTTC. The V call is TRBV25-1, the J call TRBJ1-2; 7 bases are shared with TRBD1. V dropped 5 bases and J dropped 1; count of bases not matched to a gene: 4. Germline V gene lookup returns CDR1 MGHDK and CDR2 SYGVNS. The CDR3 is 14 amino acids.

This chain uses TRBV7-2 with TRBJ2-3, with a weak D call TRBD2 (5 bases). Germline V gene lookup returns CDR1 SGHTA and CDR2 FQGNSA. CDR3 length: 14 amino acids. V gave up 5 bases and J gave up 6 bases, with 15 bases separating them. The CDR3 DNA sequence: TGTGCCAGCAGCCCGAGGGTTAAGGCCGATACGCAGTATTTT. Amino acids: CASSPRVKADTQYF. Drawing the rest from reference TRBV7-2 and TRBJ2-3, the complete variable domain is GAGVSQSPSNKVTEKGKDVELRCDPISGHTALYWYRQSLGQGLEFLIYFQGNSAPDKSGLPSDRFSAERTGGSVSTLTIQRTQQEDSAVYLCASSPRVKADTQYFGPGTRLTVL.

This chain connects TRBV4-2 to TRBJ2-7; 11 positions match TRBD2. CDR3 length equals 16 residues. The ends lost 3 bases at V and 3 bases at J; junction bases unmatched: 7. The germline CDR1 and CDR2 sequences are LGHNA and YNFKEQ. CDR3 loop: CASSQQLAGADYEQYF. Written as DNA, the CDR3 is TGTGCCAGCAGCCAGCAACTAGCGGGGGCGGACTACGAGCAGTACTTC.

The chain links TRBV5-1 to TRBJ2-5, with TRBD2 matching 9 bases. Germline CDR1 SGHRS, CDR2 YFSETQ. V was clipped by 2 bases and J by 11 bases; unmatched bases: 7. The CDR3 is made up of 13 amino acids. CDR3 residues: CASSLGLAQVQYF. The DNA of the CDR3 is TGCGCCAGCAGCTTAGGACTAGCGCAAGTGCAGTACTTC. Together with reference TRBV5-1 and TRBJ2-5, the CDR3 gives the full variable domain: KAGVTQTPRYLIKTRGQQVTLSCSPISGHRSVSWYQQTPGQGLQFLFEYFSETQRNKGNFPGRFSGRQFSNSRSEMNVSTLELGDSALYLCASSLGLAQVQYFGPGTRLLVL.

The chain has TRBV7-9 and TRBJ1-1; possible D gene TRBD1, 5 bases. Trimming removed 1 base from V and 10 bases from J, with 13 bases in between. The CDR3 runs 13 residues. CDR1 is SEHNR, CDR2 FQNEAQ, per germline (reference sequence). DNA for the CDR3: TGTGCCAGCAGCTTAGGGATCGGGGCGGGAGCTTTCTTT. It is translated as CASSLGIGAGAFF.

V gene TRBV9 combines with J gene TRBJ1-5, with 7 nucleotides matching TRBD1. J gave up 4 bases and V 3 bases, and 4 bases lay outside the gene matches. Germline V gene sequence: CDR1 SGDLS, CDR2 YYNGEE. The CDR3 length is 14 residues. CDR3 bases: TGTGCCAGCAGCGGGGGCAGGGGGAATCAGCCCCAGCATTTT. The encoded protein is CASSGGRGNQPQHF.

V and J are TRBV7-3 and TRBJ2-3; tentative D call: TRBD1 (6 bases). V lost 6 bases and J lost 0, with 10 bases in between. The CDR3 totals 14 residues. Germline assignment: CDR1 SGHTA and CDR2 FQGTGA. CDR3: CASSLGQSTDTQYF. The CDR3 nucleotides are TGTGCCAGCAGTCTCGGACAGAGCACAGATACGCAGTATTTT.

This clone was detected once. The chain joins TRBV19 to TRBJ2-3; D is unclear. The CDR3 is 11 amino acids. Germline V gene data show CDR1 as LNHDA and CDR2 as SQIVND (reference sequence). Trimming shortened V by 7 bases and J by 4 bases, and 6 bases separated the two germline ends. CDR3 coding DNA: TGTGCCAGTACCCGCGCAGATACGCAGTATTTT. It yields the protein CASTRADTQYF. The variable domain in full, completed from reference TRBV19 and TRBJ2-3, reads DGGITQSPKYLFRKEGQNVTLSCEQNLNHDAMYWYRQDPGQGLRLIYYSQIVNDFQKGDIAEGYSVSREKKESFPLTVTSAQKNPTAFYLCASTRADTQYFGPGTRLTVL.

With regard to this clone: Other DNA sequences in this sample translate to the same CDR3. V usage is TRBV6-1 and J usage is TRBJ1-2, with D unclear. Trimming left V 0 bases short and J 4 bases short, with 6 bases between. CDR3 length: 13 amino acids. CDR1 and CDR2 from the germline V gene are MNHNS and SASEGT. CDR3 sequence: CASSEAGGYGYTF. CDR3 sequence (DNA): TGTGCCAGCAGTGAAGCGGGCGGCTATGGCTACACCTTC.

The chain joins TRBV25-1 to TRBJ1-1; 8 bases agree with TRBD1. The CDR3 runs to 15 residues. After removal of 8 bases from V and 1 base from J, the junction contained 9 bases not matched to a gene. CDR1 and CDR2 from the germline V gene are MGHDK and SYGVNS. The CDR3 loop reads CASSRQGLKNTEAFF. Written as DNA, the CDR3 is TGTGCCAGCTCCCGACAGGGGTTGAAGAACACTGAAGCTTTCTTT.

The DNA for the CDR3 is TGTGCCAGCAGCCCCGGGAGGGCAGAAGGCTACGAGCAGTACTTC. Encoded protein: CASSPGRAEGYEQYF. V usage is TRBV7-2 and J usage is TRBJ2-7, with 8 bases that match TRBD2. Trimming cost V 5 bases and J 3 bases; bases outside gene matches: 9. CDR3 length equals 15 residues. CDR1 SGHTA and CDR2 FQGNSA come from the germline V gene.

The chain recombines TRBV10-3 with TRBJ2-6; TRBD1 is a possible D gene (6 bases). There are 15 residues in the CDR3. V lost 8 bases and J lost 1, with 12 bases in between. Germline CDR1 reads ENHRY; CDR2 reads SYGVKD. CDR3 sequence reads: CAIHNDRSGANVLTF. The DNA of the CDR3 is TGTGCCATCCATAACGACAGGTCTGGGGCCAACGTCCTGACTTTC.

V usage is TRBV9 and J usage is TRBJ2-3, with 13 positions matching TRBD2. Germline V CDR1 and CDR2: SGDLS, YYNGEE. CDR3 length: 18 residues. J gave up 2 bases and V 4 bases, and 10 bases lay outside the gene matches. The chain's CDR3 is CASSQGLAGITLTDTQYF. CDR3 sequence (DNA): TGTGCCAGCAGCCAGGGACTAGCGGGAATCACTCTCACAGATACGCAGTATTTT.

The V call is TRBV5-4, the J call TRBJ2-1; tentatively, D is TRBD2 (6 bases). V was clipped by 5 bases and J by 8 bases, with 14 bases between them. The CDR3 covers 13 residues. Germline loops: CDR1 SGHNT, CDR2 YYREEE (reference sequence). The CDR3 nucleotides read TGTGCCAGCAGTCGGAGGGGCACTGATGAGCAGTTCTTC. Translating gives CASSRRGTDEQFF.

The rearrangement uses TRBV27 and TRBJ2-2; D not certain. Trimming stripped 8 bases from V and 4 bases from J, with 14 bases between. Germline lookup yields CDR1 MNHEY and CDR2 SMNVEV (reference sequence). This CDR3 spans 14 amino acids. CDR3 nucleotides: TGTGCCAGCCGATCTCGCGTCGCCACCGGGGAGCTGTTTTTT. It specifies CASRSRVATGELFF.

This chain links TRBV30 with TRBJ2-4, with D possibly being TRBD1 (6 bases). The CDR3 contains 14 residues. The germline V gene has CDR1 GTSNPN and CDR2 SVGIG (reference sequence). Trimming took off 0 bases at V and 0 bases at J, with 6 bases between the two ends. CDR3 amino acids: CAWSVGGAKNIQYF. CDR3 in DNA: TGTGCCTGGAGTGTAGGGGGAGCCAAAAACATTCAGTACTTC.

The J gene is TRBJ1-4, the V gene TRBV28; D ambiguous. Germline V gene lookup returns CDR1 MDHEN and CDR2 SYDVKM. There are 12 residues in the CDR3. V was clipped by 4 bases and J by 9 bases, with 9 bases between them. CDR3 sequence reads: CASSSSGQKLFF. CDR3 in DNA: TGTGCCAGCAGTTCCTCCGGGCAAAAACTGTTTTTT.